The T cell receptor (beta chain) described here comes from a study of blood T cell repertoires in COVID-19. On the study more broadly: The analysed material was cDNA or gDNA that came from T cells, B-cell-depleted T cells, or PBMCs.

CDR3 length equals 13 residues. Per the germline V gene, CDR1 is SGHRS and CDR2 is YFSETQ. V lost 5 bases to trimming and J lost 3 bases, with 10 bases between them. This clone was counted only a few times. Profiled with immunoSEQ multiplex PCR; TCRdb holds only in-frame clones, not every one. This repertoire shows 350,000 to 450,000 clones, over 75% found once; its top ten account for roughly 1.1%. Clinical history reported by participants formed the basis on which cohorts were assigned. The sequence was obtained from a young man who had recovered from COVID-19. The sequenced material came from PBMCs or T cells enriched from blood (not recorded which). The rearrangement joins TRBV5-1 to TRBJ2-3; D ambiguous. This CDR3 is CASSEASTDTQYF. CDR3 sequence (DNA): TGCGCCAGCAGTGAGGCATCAACAGATACGCAGTATTTT.